This T cell receptor (beta chain) emerged from a study of T cell changes during pregnancy in multiple sclerosis. Using immunoSEQ multiplex PCR, the repertoire was profiled, and TCRdb retains in-frame clones only, with some absent. Among approximately 130,000 clones listed, roughly 95% were seen once. CDR1 is SEHNR and CDR2 is FQNEAQ in the germline V gene (reference sequence). V lost 5 bases, J lost 1 base, and 10 bases lay in between. This CDR3 has 14 residues. This TCR derives from a female donor with multiple sclerosis, enrolled in a pregnancy study. This specimen was peripheral blood, taken after pregnancy. The rearrangement links TRBV7-9 to TRBJ2-3; D uncertain. The CDR3 here is CASSPLFRTDTQYF. CDR3 nucleotides: TGTGCCAGCAGCCCCCTGTTCCGCACAGATACGCAGTATTTT.